The clone carrying this T cell receptor (beta chain) was detected a few times. The table came from immunoSEQ multiplex PCR; TCRdb's copy has only in-frame clones and leaves some out. The sample carries about 30,000 clones, approximately 83% recorded once. These data originate in a study of blood T cell repertoires in COVID-19. The V segment lost 4 bases and the J segment 6 bases; nucleotides outside the gene matches: 6. This CDR3 region has 15 residues. Germline V CDR1 and CDR2: SGHRS, YFSETQ. The material sequenced was peripheral blood. This chain joins TRBV5-1 and TRBJ2-2; the match to TRBD1 covers 10 bases. The clonotype was recovered from a human donor in a cohort sampled during active COVID-19. The CDR3 protein is CASSLAGQGSGELFF. The CDR3 DNA follows: TGCGCCAGCAGCCTGGCGGGACAGGGGTCCGGGGAGCTGTTTTTT.